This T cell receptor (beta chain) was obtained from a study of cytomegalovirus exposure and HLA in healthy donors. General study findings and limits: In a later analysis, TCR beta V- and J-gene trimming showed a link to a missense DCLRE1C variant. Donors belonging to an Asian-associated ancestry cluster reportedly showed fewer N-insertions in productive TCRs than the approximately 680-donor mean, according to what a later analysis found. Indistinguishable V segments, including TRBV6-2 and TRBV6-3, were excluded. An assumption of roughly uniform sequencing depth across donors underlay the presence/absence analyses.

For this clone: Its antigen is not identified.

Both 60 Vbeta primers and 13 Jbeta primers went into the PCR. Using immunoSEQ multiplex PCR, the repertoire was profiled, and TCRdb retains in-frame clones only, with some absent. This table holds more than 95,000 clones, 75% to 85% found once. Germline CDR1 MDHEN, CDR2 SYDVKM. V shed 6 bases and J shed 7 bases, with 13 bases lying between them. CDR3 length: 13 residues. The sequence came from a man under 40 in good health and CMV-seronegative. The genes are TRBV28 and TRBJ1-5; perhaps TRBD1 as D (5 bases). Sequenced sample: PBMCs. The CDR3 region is CASSWRGGQPQHF. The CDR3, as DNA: TGTGCCAGCAGCTGGAGGGGTGGGCAGCCCCAGCATTTT.